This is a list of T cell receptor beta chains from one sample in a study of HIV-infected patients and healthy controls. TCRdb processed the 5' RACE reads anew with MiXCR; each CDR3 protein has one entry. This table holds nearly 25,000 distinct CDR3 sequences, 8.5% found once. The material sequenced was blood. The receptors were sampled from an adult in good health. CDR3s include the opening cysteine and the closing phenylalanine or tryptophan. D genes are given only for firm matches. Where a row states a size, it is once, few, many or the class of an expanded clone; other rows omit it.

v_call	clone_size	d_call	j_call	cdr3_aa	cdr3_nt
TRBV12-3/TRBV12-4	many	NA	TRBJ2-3	CASSPVGDTQYF	TGTGCCAGCAGCCCGGTTGGAGATACGCAGTATTTT
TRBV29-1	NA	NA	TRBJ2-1	CSVEVADFRSYNEQFF	TGCAGCGTTGAAGTGGCAGATTTTAGATCCTACAATGAGCAGTTCTTC
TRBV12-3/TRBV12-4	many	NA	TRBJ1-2	CASSPTGIPYGYTF	TGTGCCAGCAGCCCCACGGGGATTCCTTATGGCTACACCTTC
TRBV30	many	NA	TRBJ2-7	CAWRKYGGPSSYEQYF	TGTGCCTGGAGGAAATACGGGGGGCCCTCTTCCTACGAGCAGTACTTC
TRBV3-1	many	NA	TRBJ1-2	CASSPGDGLNYGYTF	TGTGCCAGCAGCCCAGGGGACGGACTTAACTATGGCTACACCTTC
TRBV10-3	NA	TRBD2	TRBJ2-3	CAISESGGRKADTQYF	TGTGCCATCAGTGAGTCGGGAGGGAGAAAGGCAGATACGCAGTATTTT
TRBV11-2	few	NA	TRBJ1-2	CASSLEGDGYTF	TGTGCCAGCAGCTTAGAGGGTGACGGCTACACCTTC
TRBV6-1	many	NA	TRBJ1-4	CASSERTEKLFF	TGTGCCAGCAGTGAACGGACCGAAAAACTGTTTTTT
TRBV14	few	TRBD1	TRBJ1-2	CASSPPGTAYGYTF	TGTGCCAGCAGCCCCCCCGGGACAGCCTATGGCTACACCTTC
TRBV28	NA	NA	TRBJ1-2	CASTQPGGSGYGYTF	TGTGCCAGCACCCAACCCGGGGGATCGGGCTATGGCTACACCTTC
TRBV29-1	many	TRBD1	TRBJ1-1	CSVEAYGQGLNTEAFF	TGCAGCGTTGAAGCGTATGGACAGGGTTTGAACACTGAAGCTTTCTTT
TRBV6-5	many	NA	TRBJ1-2	CASRYLQGSGYTF	TGTGCCAGCAGATACCTACAGGGCTCTGGCTACACCTTC
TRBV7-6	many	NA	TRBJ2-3	CASSFQGHTQYF	TGTGCCAGCAGCTTCCAAGGCCATACGCAGTATTTT
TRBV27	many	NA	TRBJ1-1	CASRGSGNTEAFF	TGTGCCAGCAGGGGATCGGGCAACACTGAAGCTTTCTTT
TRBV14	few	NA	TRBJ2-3	CASSVRLSTDTQYF	TGTGCCAGCAGCGTCCGACTGAGCACAGATACGCAGTATTTT
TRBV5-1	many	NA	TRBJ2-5	CASSLTGKETQYF	TGCGCCAGCAGCTTGACAGGGAAAGAGACCCAGTACTTC
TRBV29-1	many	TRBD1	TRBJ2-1	CSATGTGVNEQFF	TGCAGCGCAACCGGGACAGGGGTCAATGAGCAGTTCTTC
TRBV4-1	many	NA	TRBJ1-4	CASSQVRLGLGEKLFF	TGCGCCAGCAGCCAAGTTCGTCTGGGTTTAGGTGAAAAACTGTTTTTT
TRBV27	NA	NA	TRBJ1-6	CASSLSWHSPLHF	TGTGCCAGCAGTTTATCGTGGCATTCACCCCTCCACTTT
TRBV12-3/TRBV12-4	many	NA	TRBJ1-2	CASRPWEGSYGYTF	TGTGCCAGCAGGCCCTGGGAGGGATCCTATGGCTACACCTTC
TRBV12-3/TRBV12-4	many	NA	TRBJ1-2	CASSLDGINYGYTF	TGTGCCAGCAGTCTCGACGGAATTAACTATGGCTACACCTTC
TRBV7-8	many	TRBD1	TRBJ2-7	CASSLAPDRLSPYEQYF	TGTGCCAGCAGCTTAGCCCCGGACAGGTTAAGCCCCTACGAGCAGTACTTC
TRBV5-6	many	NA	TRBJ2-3	CASSAGGPTDTQYF	TGTGCCAGCAGCGCCGGGGGTCCAACAGATACGCAGTATTTT
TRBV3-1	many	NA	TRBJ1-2	CASSQEIGYGYTF	TGTGCCAGCAGCCAAGAAATAGGATATGGCTACACCTTC
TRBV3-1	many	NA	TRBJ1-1	CASSFRFGGGNTEAFF	TGTGCCAGCAGCTTTCGCTTTGGGGGAGGAAACACTGAAGCTTTCTTT
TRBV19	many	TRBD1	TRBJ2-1	CASSKTGGIGGEQFF	TGTGCCAGTAGCAAGACAGGGGGCATCGGAGGTGAGCAGTTCTTC